This TCR beta chain was sequenced during a study of T cells in women clearing cervical HPV infection. Study-wide findings and caveats: TRBV6-7 relative abundance averaged 0.11% in cases and 0.15% to 0.2% in controls. CIN3+ cases had significantly higher TCR richness than controls; evenness did not differ.

Assay used: immunoSEQ multiplex PCR; TCRdb lists only in-frame clones, some missing. The listing contains tens of thousands of clones. Remarks on this clone: Its antigen is as yet unknown. The read ends 3 residues early relative to the CDR3; the germline J gene fills the gap.

This CDR3 spans 14 amino acids. V lost 4 bases and J 7 bases, leaving 12 bases between the germline ends. The germline CDR1 and CDR2 sequences are SGHDT and YYEEEE. The receptor comes from a woman aged 18 to 75 with a cervical HPV16 infection that either progressed to CIN3+ or cleared (not recorded which). The chain uses TRBV5-6 and TRBJ1-6; D gene unclear. Material for sequencing was blood buffy coat. The chain's CDR3 is CASSLGVLNSPLHF. The DNA read from the CDR3 is TGTGCCAGCAGCCTCGGGGTTCTCAATTCACCC. Full variable domain (remainder filled in from reference TRBV5-6 and TRBJ1-6): DAGVTQSPTHLIKTRGQQVTLRCSPKSGHDTVSWYQQALGQGPQFIFQYYEEEERQRGNFPDRFSGHQFPNYSSELNVNALLLGDSALYLCASSLGVLNSPLHFGNGTRLTVT.